The T cell receptor beta chain under discussion was sequenced for a study of T cell changes during pregnancy in multiple sclerosis. The repertoire was sequenced with immunoSEQ multiplex PCR; TCRdb's copy has only in-frame clones and lacks some. Of around 110,000 clones in the sample, around 93% are singletons; the top ten hold 1.5% to 2%. The ends lost 4 bases at V and 4 bases at J; junction bases unmatched: 10. The CDR3 covers 15 residues. Germline V lookup: CDR1 SGHRS, CDR2 YFSETQ. In this sample, this clone turned up once. The chain has TRBV5-1 and TRBJ1-1; 7 nucleotides agree with TRBD1. The sequence derives from a female donor with multiple sclerosis, enrolled in a pregnancy study. This specimen was peripheral blood, taken after pregnancy. CDR3 bases: TGCGCCAGCAGCCTGGAATATCCAGGGGGCACTGAAGCTTTCTTT. Translating it yields CASSLEYPGGTEAFF.